This T cell receptor beta chain came from a study of metastatic and nonmetastatic thyroid tumors. This CDR3 has 17 amino acids. The ends were cut back, 4 bases at V and 7 bases at J, with 22 bases in the middle. Per the germline V gene, CDR1 is KGHDR and CDR2 is SFDVKD. Patients were all untreated before their thyroid surgery. MiXCR re-clonotyped the PCR reads for TCRdb. The sample lists about 21,000 clones; approximately 25% were seen once. V and J are TRBV24-1 and TRBJ2-1; tentatively, D is TRBD2 (6 bases). This TCR was sampled from a female donor with papillary thyroid cancer or a benign thyroid nodule (not recorded which). Some clones in this sample may be carry-over from other donors' samples. Sequencing input: blood. CDR3 nucleotides: TGTGCCACCAGTGACTCAAAGCGGGTCCGAGAGGAGAATGAGCAGTTCTTC. Amino acids: CATSDSKRVREENEQFF.